These 14 T cell receptor beta chains share one sample of origin, sequenced in a study of OX40 agonist ivuxolimab in advanced cancers. Sequenced by immunoSEQ multiplex PCR; TCRdb stores in-frame clones only, minus some. Of around 100,000 clones listed, nearly 90% are singletons. Sequencing was performed on CD4+ or CD8+ T cells sorted from blood, taken in a trial of the OX40 agonist ivuxolimab. Source of these receptors: an adult with an advanced solid tumor such as melanoma, head and neck, liver or kidney cancer.

The chain is built from TRBV7-9 and TRBJ2-1; either TRBD1 or TRBD2 may supply D (5 bases each). V dropped 4 bases and J dropped 6 bases, with 10 bases sitting between them. Germline values: CDR1 SEHNR, CDR2 FQNEAQ (reference sequence). The CDR3 is 13 residues long. The CDR3 DNA follows: TGTGCCAGCAGCTATGGGACCTTCAATGAGCAGTTCTTC. This sequence encodes CASSYGTFNEQFF.

Turning to this clone: One junction end does not reproduce the germline sequence, and a read error may be involved. In DNA, the CDR3 is TGCGCCAGCAGGCCACAGGGGGCGCGGAACTCCGGGGAGCTGTTTTTT. Translating gives CASRPQGARNSGELFF. The chain couples TRBV10-2 to TRBJ2-2, with 9 bases fitting TRBD1. Germline assignment: CDR1 WSHSY and CDR2 SAAADI. CDR3 length: 16 amino acids.

This chain uses TRBV5-1 with TRBJ2-3; 8 bases are a match to TRBD1. The CDR3 is 14 amino acids. J lost 2 bases, V lost 3 bases, and 2 bases had no gene match. Germline CDR1 reads SGHRS; CDR2 reads YFSETQ. The CDR3 DNA sequence: TGCGCCAGCAGCTGGACAGGGACCACAGATACGCAGTATTTT. Its translation: CASSWTGTTDTQYF.

This chain links TRBV25-1 with TRBJ2-1; 11 bases line up with TRBD1. V lost 6 bases to trimming and J lost 3 bases; unmatched junction nucleotides: 4. Germline CDR1 MGHDK, CDR2 SYGVNS. This CDR3 is 15 amino acids long. The DNA for the CDR3 is TGTGCCAGCAGAGGGACAGGGGGAAACTACAATGAGCAGTTCTTC. Translating it yields CASRGTGGNYNEQFF.

The chain is built from TRBV28 and TRBJ1-5; the D is unclear. The germline V gene has CDR1 MDHEN and CDR2 SYDVKM. The CDR3 loop spans 15 amino acids. Trimming shortened V by 6 bases and J by 2 bases, and 14 bases separated the two germline ends. CDR3 sequence (DNA): TGTGCCAGCAGCATGGCCGGTGGGGGCAATCAGCCCCAGCATTTT. Translated: CASSMAGGGNQPQHF.

This chain links TRBV21-1 with TRBJ1-5; TRBD1 is taken as the D call from the table, unchecked against the DNA. TRBV21-1 is termed a pseudogene. CDR3 length equals 17 residues. CDR3 in amino acids: CASSKGAAYNRDQPQHF. CDR3 nucleotide sequence: TGTGCCAGCAGCAAAGGGGCAGCCTACAACCGTGATCAGCCCCAGCATTTT.

Written as DNA, the CDR3 is TGTGCCAGCAGTCGACTGGCGGGGCCATCCTACGAGCAGTACTTC. Translation gives CASSRLAGPSYEQYF. The chain employs TRBV27 and TRBJ2-7, with D perhaps TRBD2 (6 bases). The V end lost 5 bases, the J end lost 1 base, and 15 bases lay between the germline ends. The germline V gene has CDR1 MNHEY and CDR2 SMNVEV (reference sequence). This CDR3 is built from 15 residues.

This chain uses TRBV27 with TRBJ2-6; D not certain. Trimming removed 9 bases from V and 0 bases from J, with 6 bases in between. The CDR3 totals 13 residues. Per germline, CDR1 MNHEY and CDR2 SMNVEV (reference sequence). CDR3 sequence (DNA): TGTGCCAGTACCCCCTCTGGGGCCAACGTCCTGACTTTC. It translates to CASTPSGANVLTF.

V usage is TRBV9 and J usage is TRBJ2-2, with a tentative D call TRBD1 (6 bases). V lost 0 bases and J lost 5, with 11 bases in between. The CDR3 totals 15 residues. Germline lookup yields CDR1 SGDLS and CDR2 YYNGEE. The CDR3 is CASSVATGNTGELFF. In DNA, the CDR3 is TGTGCCAGCAGCGTAGCGACAGGCAATACCGGGGAGCTGTTTTTT. Looking up the rest from reference TRBV9 and TRBJ2-2 gives the full variable domain: DSGVTQTPKHLITATGQRVTLRCSPRSGDLSVYWYQQSLDQGLQFLIQYYNGEERAKGNILERFSAQQFPDLHSELNLSSLELGDSALYFCASSVATGNTGELFFGEGSRLTVL.

The chain joins TRBV6-1 to TRBJ1-5; D remains ambiguous. The CDR3 length is 13 residues. In germline, CDR1 is MNHNS, CDR2 SASEGT. V was cut by 5 bases and J by 6 bases, with 11 bases left in between. Written as DNA, the CDR3 is TGTGCCAGCAGTCCTGCAGGCCCTCAGCCCCAGCATTTT. This encodes CASSPAGPQPQHF.

The chain employs TRBV6-5 and TRBJ2-7, with TRBD1 identical over 8 bases. The CDR3 runs to 15 residues. Per the germline V gene, CDR1 is MNHEY and CDR2 is SVGAGI. With V trimmed by 6 bases and J by 3 bases, 10 bases remained unmatched. The CDR3 DNA follows: TGTGCCAGCAGCAGACAGGGGACTGATAACTACGAGCAGTACTTC. It is translated as CASSRQGTDNYEQYF.

The V and J genes are TRBV18 and TRBJ2-1, with 15 bases matching TRBD2. There are 15 residues in the CDR3. The J segment lost 7 bases and the V segment lost 6 bases, leaving 4 bases of the junction unmatched. CDR1 and CDR2 from the germline V gene are KGHSH and LQKENI. The chain's CDR3 is CASSRGTSGGNEQFF. Here the CDR3 DNA reads TGTGCCAGCTCCCGCGGGACTAGCGGGGGGAATGAGCAGTTCTTC.

The chain links TRBV28 to TRBJ1-2; 7 nucleotides agree with TRBD1. The J segment lost 7 bases and the V segment lost 3 bases, leaving 8 bases of the junction unmatched. The CDR3 contains 14 residues. Per germline, CDR1 MDHEN and CDR2 SYDVKM. The CDR3 loop is CASSFPGGYSGYTF. The CDR3 region has the DNA TGTGCCAGCAGTTTCCCAGGGGGGTATAGTGGCTACACCTTC.

The genes are TRBV7-8 and TRBJ1-2; possibly TRBD1 for D (5 bases). Germline V gene data show CDR1 as SGHVS and CDR2 as FQNEAQ. This CDR3 region has 17 residues. V dropped 4 bases and J dropped 1 base, with 19 bases sitting between them. The CDR3 sequence: CASSWKLGPILNYGYTF. CDR3 coding DNA: TGTGCCAGCAGCTGGAAATTGGGACCGATTCTTAACTATGGCTACACCTTC. Together with reference TRBV7-8 and TRBJ1-2, the CDR3 gives the full variable domain: GAGVSQSPRYKVAKRGQDVALRCDPISGHVSLFWYQQALGQGPEFLTYFQNEAQLDKSGLPSDRFFAERPEGSVSTLKIQRTQQEDSAVYLCASSWKLGPILNYGYTFGSGTRLTVV.